The rows below give T cell receptor beta chains drawn from one sample of a study of blood T cell repertoires in COVID-19. TCRdb's table, derived via immunoSEQ multiplex PCR, lists solely in-frame clones and lacks some. The table has roughly 100,000 clones, roughly 90% seen once. The sample was peripheral blood. These receptors all stem from a man older than 75 with acute or convalescent COVID-19. The CDR3 runs from the conserved cysteine through the conserved F or W. The D gene is left open where the match is weak. The listing skips clone size in some rows; elsewhere it reads once, few, many or a size class.

d_call,clone_size,v_call,j_call,cdr3_aa,cdr3_nt
-,-,TRBV27,TRBJ1-3,CASSPLGPGNTIYF,TGTGCCAGCAGTCCCTTGGGGCCTGGAAACACCATATATTTT
-,-,TRBV7-8,TRBJ2-7,CASSPGTGAVYEQYF,TGTGCCAGCAGCCCCGGGACTGGAGCGGTTTACGAGCAGTACTTC
TRBD2,-,TRBV29-1,TRBJ2-3,CSVDGGLDTQYF,TGCAGCGTTGACGGGGGGTTGGATACGCAGTATTTT
TRBD1,once,TRBV28,TRBJ2-7,CASSQPGGPYEQYF,TGTGCCAGCAGTCAACCAGGGGGTCCCTACGAGCAGTACTTC
TRBD1,-,TRBV5-5,TRBJ2-5,CASSPRWTGNSQETQYF,TGTGCCAGCAGCCCCCGCTGGACAGGAAACTCCCAAGAGACCCAGTACTTC
-,-,TRBV7-2,TRBJ1-2,CASSLAAGYTF,TGTGCCAGCAGCTTAGCAGCTGGCTACACCTTC
TRBD2,-,TRBV5-4,TRBJ2-7,CASSLGLAAQGGYEQYF,TGTGCCAGCAGCTTGGGACTAGCGGCCCAGGGTGGTTACGAGCAGTACTTC
TRBD2,-,TRBV5-1,TRBJ2-2,CASSWVSGRKYTGELFF,TGCGCCAGCAGCTGGGTTAGCGGGAGGAAGTACACCGGGGAGCTGTTTTTT
-,once,TRBV28,TRBJ1-2,CASSLFPGYGYTF,TGTGCCAGCAGTTTATTTCCGGGCTATGGCTACACCTTC
TRBD1,-,TRBV4-1,TRBJ1-1,CASSPDRGGEAFF,TGCGCCAGCAGCCCGGACAGGGGGGGAGAAGCTTTCTTT
-,-,TRBV10-3,TRBJ2-2,CATRWGGGITGELFF,TGTGCCACACGCTGGGGAGGGGGTATCACCGGGGAGCTGTTTTTT
-,-,TRBV28,TRBJ2-1,CASSKLGPGTSYGREQFF,TGTGCCAGCAGTAAACTAGGCCCGGGCACTAGTTACGGTCGTGAGCAGTTCTTC
TRBD2,-,TRBV7-9,TRBJ2-7,CASSSGTSGYEQYF,TGTGCCAGCAGCTCCGGGACTAGCGGATACGAGCAGTACTTC
TRBD2,-,TRBV6-6,TRBJ2-1,CASSYSGTSGNAEQFF,TGTGCCAGCAGTTACTCGGGGACTAGCGGGAACGCGGAGCAGTTCTTC
-,-,TRBV7-3,TRBJ1-1,CASSLTAGVAEAFF,TGTGCCAGCAGCTTAACCGCAGGGGTGGCTGAAGCTTTCTTT
-,-,TRBV7-9,TRBJ2-1,CASSESGSSYNEQFF,TGTGCCAGCAGCGAGAGCGGTAGCTCCTACAATGAGCAGTTCTTC
TRBD1,-,TRBV5-4,TRBJ1-2,CASSLGGDSPYGYTF,TGTGCCAGCAGCTTGGGGGGGGACAGCCCCTATGGCTACACCTTC
-,-,TRBV21-1,TRBJ2-5,CAISRPTRRETQYF,TGTGCCATCTCTCGGCCCACTCGGCGGGAGACCCAGTACTTC
-,-,TRBV28,TRBJ1-5,CASSLLLEGRSYQPQHF,TGTGCCAGCAGTTTATTGCTGGAGGGACGGTCATATCAGCCCCAGCATTTT
-,-,TRBV27,TRBJ1-1,CASLGGGDTEAFF,TGTGCCAGCCTAGGCGGGGGTGACACTGAAGCTTTCTTT
-,-,TRBV18,TRBJ1-1,CASSPLGGLNTEAFF,TGTGCCAGCTCCCCCTTGGGGGGACTTAACACTGAAGCTTTCTTT
-,-,TRBV30,TRBJ1-4,CAWGPGFGGMGEKLFF,TGTGCCTGGGGACCCGGATTTGGAGGGATGGGTGAAAAACTGTTTTTT
TRBD2,-,TRBV7-9,TRBJ2-1,CASSLMGLAGGEQFF,TGTGCCAGCAGCTTAATGGGGCTAGCGGGAGGGGAGCAGTTCTTC
-,-,TRBV2,TRBJ2-7,CASRGAGDFGRTVQYF,TGTGCCAGCAGGGGGGCGGGGGACTTTGGCAGGACGGTGCAGTACTTC
-,few,TRBV7-6,TRBJ2-7,CASSLVSRNEQYF,TGTGCCAGCAGCTTAGTCAGCAGGAACGAGCAGTACTTC
TRBD1,-,TRBV7-2,TRBJ2-7,CASSRTGALNEQYF,TGTGCCAGCAGCCGCACAGGGGCTCTTAACGAGCAGTACTTC
TRBD1,-,TRBV28,TRBJ1-1,CASRQSPGTGNLGTEAFF,TGTGCCAGCAGGCAATCTCCCGGGACAGGGAACCTAGGCACTGAAGCTTTCTTT
TRBD1,-,TRBV7-2,TRBJ2-1,CASSVGQGSFDEQFF,TGTGCCAGCAGCGTAGGACAGGGGAGCTTTGATGAGCAGTTCTTC
TRBD1,-,TRBV14,TRBJ2-5,CASSRNRGATQYF,TGTGCCAGCAGCCGAAACAGGGGCGCGACCCAGTACTTC
-,-,TRBV5-1,TRBJ1-3,CASQQGAAGNTIYF,TGCGCCTCCCAGCAAGGGGCAGCTGGAAACACCATATATTTT
TRBD2,-,TRBV5-4,TRBJ2-7,CASSPSGKPYEQYF,TGTGCCAGCAGTCCTAGCGGAAAGCCCTACGAGCAGTACTTC
TRBD1,few,TRBV5-1,TRBJ1-1,CASSLAARGATEAFF,TGCGCCAGCAGCTTGGCCGCCAGGGGGGCCACTGAAGCTTTCTTT
-,-,TRBV10-2,TRBJ2-3,CASSEGGSFDTQYF,TGCGCCAGCAGCGAGGGGGGGAGCTTCGATACGCAGTATTTT
-,-,TRBV6-2/TRBV6-3,TRBJ2-7,CASSYFDSFSYEQYF,TGTGCCAGCAGTTACTTCGACAGTTTCTCCTACGAGCAGTACTTC
TRBD1,-,TRBV28,TRBJ1-5,CASRDGTVNQPQHF,TGTGCCAGCAGGGATGGGACAGTGAATCAGCCCCAGCATTTT
TRBD2,once,TRBV9,TRBJ2-2,CASSPTGGGELFF,TGTGCCAGCAGCCCGACGGGGGGCGGGGAGCTGTTTTTT
TRBD2,-,TRBV24-1,TRBJ2-2,CATSDSKTGWTSDDTGELFF,TGTGCCACCAGTGATTCGAAGACAGGGTGGACTAGCGACGACACCGGGGAGCTGTTTTTT
TRBD1,-,TRBV28,TRBJ2-7,CASMGQSDYEQYF,TGTGCCAGCATGGGACAGTCCGACTACGAGCAGTACTTC
-,-,TRBV29-1,TRBJ1-4,CSVLSGEGDEKLFF,TGCAGCGTTCTTTCAGGGGAGGGTGATGAAAAACTGTTTTTT
TRBD1,-,TRBV19,TRBJ2-7,CASSMGPGGRYEQYF,TGTGCCAGTAGTATGGGCCCAGGGGGCAGGTACGAGCAGTACTTC
TRBD1,-,TRBV4-3,TRBJ1-4,CASSQGSGQGKEKLFF,TGCGCCAGCAGCCAAGGTTCGGGACAGGGAAAGGAAAAACTGTTTTTT
-,-,TRBV5-1,TRBJ2-3,CASSSYGEVTDTQYF,TGCGCCAGCAGCTCCTACGGGGAGGTGACAGATACGCAGTATTTT
-,-,TRBV2,TRBJ2-5,CASRADQETQYF,TGTGCCAGCAGAGCCGACCAAGAGACCCAGTACTTC
-,-,TRBV6-2/TRBV6-3,TRBJ1-1,CASSYSTGNEAFF,TGTGCCAGCAGTTACTCCACAGGGAATGAAGCTTTCTTT
-,-,TRBV7-9,TRBJ2-7,CASSVAGSYEQYF,TGTGCCAGCAGCGTGGCAGGGTCCTACGAGCAGTACTTC
TRBD1,-,TRBV27,TRBJ1-2,CASSLDREGYGYTF,TGTGCCAGCAGTTTGGACAGGGAAGGCTATGGCTACACCTTC
-,-,TRBV28,TRBJ1-1,CASSLPQRNTEAFF,TGTGCCAGCAGTTTACCACAAAGGAACACTGAAGCTTTCTTT
TRBD1,-,TRBV19,TRBJ1-2,CASSIEVAGGGYGYTF,TGTGCCAGTAGTATAGAAGTGGCAGGGGGCGGCTATGGCTACACCTTC
-,-,TRBV21-1,TRBJ1-4,CASSNGAQKYGGREKLFF,TGTGCCAGCAGCAATGGGGCTCAAAAATATGGGGGCCGTGAAAAACTGTTTTTT
-,-,TRBV20-1,TRBJ2-5,CAATWEETQYF,TGCGCGGCCACATGGGAAGAGACCCAGTACTTC
-,once,TRBV5-1,TRBJ2-1,CASRLGGSYNEQFF,TGCGCCAGCAGGCTAGGGGGCTCCTACAATGAGCAGTTCTTC
TRBD1,once,TRBV27,TRBJ2-7,CASSLQGQGAREQYF,TGTGCCAGCAGTTTACAGGGACAGGGGGCGAGAGAGCAGTACTTC
-,-,TRBV6-5,TRBJ1-5,CASSPSRGQPQHF,TGTGCCAGCAGCCCCTCACGGGGTCAGCCCCAGCATTTT